The T cell receptor beta chain under discussion was sequenced for a study of vaccination and CD4 T cells after COVID-19. Germline-derived CDR1 and CDR2 are SEHNR and FQNEAQ (reference sequence). The CDR3 is 16 amino acids. With 3 bases removed from V and 2 bases from J, the gap between germline ends came to 17 bases. TCRdb itself ran the PCR reads through MiXCR, one entry per CDR3 protein. The sample comprises approximately 20,000 distinct CDR3 sequences, 60% of which are singletons, and around 1.1% rests with the top ten. This chain joins TRBV7-9 and TRBJ2-7; the D is unclear. Sequencing used CD4+ T cells from blood, obtained after SARS-CoV-2 vaccination. The sequence was collected from a human donor who had recovered from COVID-19. Written as DNA, the CDR3 is TGTGCCAGCAGCTTGGGGTCCTACAACCTTCCCTACGAGCAGTACTTC. It codes for CASSLGSYNLPYEQYF.